This T cell receptor beta chain was profiled in a study of blood T cell repertoires in COVID-19. For the study at large: COVID-19 samples, acute and convalescent, were from the United States, Italy and Spain.

The CDR3 is 13 residues long. Trimming shortened V by 6 bases and J by 4 bases, and 12 bases separated the two germline ends. Germline CDR1 LNHDA, CDR2 SQIVND (reference sequence). In the original analysis: Reference gene primers were amplified, and this amplification served to estimate nucleated cell counts. Produced via immunoSEQ multiplex PCR; TCRdb's table is partial and in-frame only. V and J calls and clone size are those listed in that table; D and trimming were worked out from the DNA. Of some 300,000 clones listed, around 81% were seen once; the top ten hold around 4.2%. This receptor was taken from a woman aged 50 to 60 with active or convalescent COVID-19. The gene calls are TRBV19 and TRBJ1-1; unclear D gene. The source material was peripheral blood. The chain's CDR3 is CASRRVTSTEAFF. DNA of the CDR3: TGTGCCAGTAGGAGGGTTACGAGCACTGAAGCTTTCTTT.